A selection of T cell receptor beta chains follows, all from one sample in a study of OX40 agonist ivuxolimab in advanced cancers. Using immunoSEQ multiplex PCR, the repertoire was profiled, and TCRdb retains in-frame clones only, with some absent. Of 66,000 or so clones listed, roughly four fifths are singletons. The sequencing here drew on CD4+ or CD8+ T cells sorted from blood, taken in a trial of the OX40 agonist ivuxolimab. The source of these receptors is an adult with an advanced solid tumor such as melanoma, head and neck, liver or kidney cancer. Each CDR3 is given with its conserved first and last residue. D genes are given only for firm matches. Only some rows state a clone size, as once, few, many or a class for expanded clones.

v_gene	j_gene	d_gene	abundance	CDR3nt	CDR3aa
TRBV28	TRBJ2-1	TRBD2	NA	TGTGCCAGCAGTTCTAGCGGGGGGCCGGGTGAGCAGTTCTTC	CASSSSGGPGEQFF
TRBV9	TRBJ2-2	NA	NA	TGTGCCAGCAGCGTAGGTCCTAGCCCCGGGGAGCTGTTTTTT	CASSVGPSPGELFF
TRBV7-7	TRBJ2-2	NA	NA	TGTGCTAGCACCCCTGGGGACGGGTCCGGGGAGCTGTTTTTT	CASTPGDGSGELFF
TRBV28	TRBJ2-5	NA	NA	TGTGCCAGCAGTTTAACGTGGGGTCAAGAGACCCAGTACTTC	CASSLTWGQETQYF
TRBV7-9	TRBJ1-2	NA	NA	TGTGCCAGCAGCTTCAGTCTCGACAGTCCGCTTGGCTACACCTTC	CASSFSLDSPLGYTF
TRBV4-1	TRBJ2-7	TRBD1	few	TGCGCCAGCAGCCAAGGGACAGGGGGTACGCAGTACTTC	CASSQGTGGTQYF
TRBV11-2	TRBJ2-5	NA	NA	TGTGCCAGCAGCTTGTTCATCCGGGGGGCGCCCTTTAAAGAGACCCAGTACTTC	CASSLFIRGAPFKETQYF
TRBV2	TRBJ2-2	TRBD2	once	TGTGCCAGCACCGGACCCCGGGCTAGCGGGGGGGTAGGCACCGGGGAGCTGTTTTTT	CASTGPRASGGVGTGELFF
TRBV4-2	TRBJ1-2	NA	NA	TGTGCCAGCAGCCAAGGAATGACCTCCCCGGGGTATGGCTACACCTTC	CASSQGMTSPGYGYTF
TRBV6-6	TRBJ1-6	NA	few	TGTGCCAGCAGTTACGGGGGGAGGGATAATTCACCCCTCCACTTT	CASSYGGRDNSPLHF
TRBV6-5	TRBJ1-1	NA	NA	TGTGCCAGCAGAGGACGGCCCATGAACACTGAAGCTTTCTTT	CASRGRPMNTEAFF
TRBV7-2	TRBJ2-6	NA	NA	TGTGCCAGCAGCTTAGGACCGGGCAGGGGAGGGTCTGGGGCCAACGTCCTGACTTTC	CASSLGPGRGGSGANVLTF
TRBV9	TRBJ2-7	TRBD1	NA	TGTGCCAGCAGCGTGACCGGGACAGGGGACTACGAGCAGTACTTC	CASSVTGTGDYEQYF
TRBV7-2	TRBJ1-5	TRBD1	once	TGTGCCAGCAGCTTAAACAGGGGGCATCAGCCCCAGCATTTT	CASSLNRGHQPQHF
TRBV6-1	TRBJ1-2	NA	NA	TGTGCCAGCAGTTCCCCACCCCCTAACTATGGCTACACCTTC	CASSSPPPNYGYTF
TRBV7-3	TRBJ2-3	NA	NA	TGTGCCAGCAGCTTACTCACTGCAGATACGCAGTATTTT	CASSLLTADTQYF
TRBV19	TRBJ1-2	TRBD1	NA	TGTGCCAGTAGTACCGACAGGGGGGGATTTGGCTACACCTTC	CASSTDRGGFGYTF
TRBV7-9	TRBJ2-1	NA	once	TGTGCCAGCAGCTTTGGGACGTTTGAGCAGTTCTTC	CASSFGTFEQFF
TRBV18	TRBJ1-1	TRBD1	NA	TGTGCCAGCTCACCCTTTCCGCCCGGGACAGGGGCGAACACTGAAGCTTTCTTT	CASSPFPPGTGANTEAFF
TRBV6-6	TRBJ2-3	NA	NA	TGTGCCAGCAGTCACCGGACAGCTACGGGTGGTCATACGCAGTATTTT	CASSHRTATGGHTQYF
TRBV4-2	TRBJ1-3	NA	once	TGTGCCAGCAGCCAAGAGGGCATTCCCTCGGCCATATATTTT	CASSQEGIPSAIYF
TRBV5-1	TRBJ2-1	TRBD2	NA	TGCGCCAGCAGCTCGGAACTAGCGGGGGGCCACACCCGAGATGAGCAGTTCTTC	CASSSELAGGHTRDEQFF
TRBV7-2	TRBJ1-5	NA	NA	TGTGCCAGCCGACAGGCCGGGTGGGGTCAGCCCCAGCATTTT	CASRQAGWGQPQHF
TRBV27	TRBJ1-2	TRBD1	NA	TGTGCCAGCAGGGACAGGGGGGACTATGGCTACACCTTC	CASRDRGDYGYTF
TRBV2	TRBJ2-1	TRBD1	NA	TGTGCCAGCAGGGAACAGGGGTCTCCTTACAATGAGCAGTTCTTC	CASREQGSPYNEQFF
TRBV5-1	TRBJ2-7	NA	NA	TGCGCCAGCAGCCAGCCCGGGACGGGACTCTACGAGCAGTACTTC	CASSQPGTGLYEQYF
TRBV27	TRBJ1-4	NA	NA	TGTGCCAGCAGGTACTACGGAGATGAAAAACTGTTTTTT	CASRYYGDEKLFF
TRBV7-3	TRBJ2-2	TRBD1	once	TGTGCCAGCAGCCGAACTGGGACAGGGGCCAACACCGGGGAGCTGTTTTTT	CASSRTGTGANTGELFF
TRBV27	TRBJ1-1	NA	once	TGTGCCAGCAGTTTAGACTGGGGGACTGAAGCTTTCTTT	CASSLDWGTEAFF
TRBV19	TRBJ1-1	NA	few	TGTGCCAGTGGAGGGCAGTGGAACACTGAAGCTTTCTTT	CASGGQWNTEAFF
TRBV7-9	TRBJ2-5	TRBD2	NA	TGTGCCAGCAGCTCGGCTAGCGGGGGGGCAGAGACCCAGTACTTC	CASSSASGGAETQYF
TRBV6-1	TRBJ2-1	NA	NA	TGTGCCAGCAGTGGGTCGGGGGCCTCTATGGGCAGTGAGCAGTTCTTC	CASSGSGASMGSEQFF
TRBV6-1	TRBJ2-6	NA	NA	TGTGCCAGCAAATACCCTGGGGCCAACGTCCTGACTTTC	CASKYPGANVLTF
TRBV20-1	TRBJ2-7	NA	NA	TGCAGTGCCCTAAGGGCCTACGAGCAGTACTTC	CSALRAYEQYF
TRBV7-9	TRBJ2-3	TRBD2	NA	TGTGCCAGCAGCTCCACACTAGCGGGGGGACGCACAGATACGCAGTATTTT	CASSSTLAGGRTDTQYF
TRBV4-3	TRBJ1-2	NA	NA	TGCGCCAGCAGCCAAGATGGGCAGCCTAACTATGGCTACACCTTC	CASSQDGQPNYGYTF
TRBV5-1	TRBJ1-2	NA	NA	TGCGCCAGCAGCACCCCGGACAGTTCGACTTTGGGCTACACCTTC	CASSTPDSSTLGYTF
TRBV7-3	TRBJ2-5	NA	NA	TGTGCCAGCAGTGCGGGGCAGGGCCAAGAGACCCAGTACTTC	CASSAGQGQETQYF
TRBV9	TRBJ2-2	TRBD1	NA	TGTGCCAGCAGCGCTTCAGGGGGCGTAGGAACCGGGGAGCTGTTTTTT	CASSASGGVGTGELFF
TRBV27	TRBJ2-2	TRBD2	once	TGTGCCAGCAGTTCAAAAGGACTAGCGAACACCGGGGAGCTGTTTTTT	CASSSKGLANTGELFF
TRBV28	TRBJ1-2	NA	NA	TGTGCCAGCAGTTTACTACAGGGACCGGGCTACACCTTC	CASSLLQGPGYTF
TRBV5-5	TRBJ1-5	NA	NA	TGTGCCAGCAGCTTGGAACAGAATCAGCCCCAGCATTTT	CASSLEQNQPQHF
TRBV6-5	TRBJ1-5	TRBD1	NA	TGTGCCAGCAGTGGGACAGCCGATCAGCCCCAGCATTTT	CASSGTADQPQHF
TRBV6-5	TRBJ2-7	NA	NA	TGTGCCAGCAGTCCGTCTCCGGGGAGATCTTACGAGCAGTACTTC	CASSPSPGRSYEQYF
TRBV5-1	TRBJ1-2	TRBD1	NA	TGCGCCAGCAGCTCGGACAGGGCACGCTTGGTGGGCTACACCTTC	CASSSDRARLVGYTF
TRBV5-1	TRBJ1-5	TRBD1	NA	TGCGCCAGCAGCTTGGCCGGGACAGGCAATCAGCCCCAGCATTTT	CASSLAGTGNQPQHF
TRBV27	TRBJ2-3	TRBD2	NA	TGTGCCAGCAGTTTACTTATCGGGGGGGGCCTCACAGATACGCAGTATTTT	CASSLLIGGGLTDTQYF
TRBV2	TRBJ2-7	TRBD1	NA	TGTGCCAGCAGCACACAGGGGGCCCTCTACGAGCAGTACTTC	CASSTQGALYEQYF
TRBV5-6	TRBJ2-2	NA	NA	TGTGCCAGCAGCCCAGGGGTTGGGGAGCTGTTTTTT	CASSPGVGELFF
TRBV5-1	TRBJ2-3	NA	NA	TGCGCCAGCAGCATACCCCAGGCGGGAAGCACAGATACGCAGTATTTT	CASSIPQAGSTDTQYF
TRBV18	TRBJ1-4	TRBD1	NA	TGTGCCAGCTCAAGGACAGGGATTGAAAAACTGTTTTTT	CASSRTGIEKLFF
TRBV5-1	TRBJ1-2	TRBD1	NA	TGCGCCAGCAGCCCTGGACCGACAGGGCCAATCTCTAACTATGGCTACACCTTC	CASSPGPTGPISNYGYTF
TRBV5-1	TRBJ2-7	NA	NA	TGCGCCAGCAGCTTGGACAGCGGCCGAGGGCAGTACTTC	CASSLDSGRGQYF